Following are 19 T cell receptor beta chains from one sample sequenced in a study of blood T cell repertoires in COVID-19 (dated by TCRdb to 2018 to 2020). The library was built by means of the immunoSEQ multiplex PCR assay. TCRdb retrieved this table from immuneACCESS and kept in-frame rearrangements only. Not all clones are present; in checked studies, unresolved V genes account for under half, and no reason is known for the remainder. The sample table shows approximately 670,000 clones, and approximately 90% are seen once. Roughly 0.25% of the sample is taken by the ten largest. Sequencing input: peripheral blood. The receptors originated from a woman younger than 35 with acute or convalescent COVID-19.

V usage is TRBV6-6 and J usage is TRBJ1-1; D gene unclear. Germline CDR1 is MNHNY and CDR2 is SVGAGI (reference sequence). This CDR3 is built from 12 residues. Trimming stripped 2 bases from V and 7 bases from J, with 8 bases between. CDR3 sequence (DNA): TGTGCCAGCAGTTACATGGAGGGTGAAGCTTTCTTT. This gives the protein CASSYMEGEAFF.

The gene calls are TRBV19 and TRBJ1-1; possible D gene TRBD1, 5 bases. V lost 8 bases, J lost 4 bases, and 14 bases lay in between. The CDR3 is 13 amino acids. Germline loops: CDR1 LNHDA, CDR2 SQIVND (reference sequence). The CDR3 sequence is CASSDRKSTEAFF. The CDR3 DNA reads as TGTGCCAGTTCCGACAGAAAAAGCACTGAAGCTTTCTTT.

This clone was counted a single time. The CDR3 DNA follows: TGTGCCTGGAATGCCGGGGGGGGGAATCAGCCCCAGCATTTT. This encodes CAWNAGGGNQPQHF. This sequence joins TRBV30 and TRBJ1-5; possible D gene TRBD1, 5 bases. CDR1 is GTSNPN and CDR2 is SVGIG in the germline V gene (reference sequence). The length of the CDR3 is 14 residues. The germline V and J ends were trimmed by 4 bases and 4 bases, with 14 bases remaining between them.

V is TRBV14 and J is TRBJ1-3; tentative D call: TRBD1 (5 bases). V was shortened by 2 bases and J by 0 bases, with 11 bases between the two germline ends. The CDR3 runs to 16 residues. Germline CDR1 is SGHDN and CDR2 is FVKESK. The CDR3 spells CASSQLSGISGNTIYF. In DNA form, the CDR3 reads TGTGCCAGCAGCCAATTATCAGGGATCTCTGGAAACACCATATATTTT. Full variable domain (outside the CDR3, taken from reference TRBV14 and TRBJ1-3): EAGVTQFPSHSVIEKGQTVTLRCDPISGHDNLYWYRRVMGKEIKFLLHFVKESKQDESGMPNNRFLAERTGGTYSTLKVQPAELEDSGVYFCASSQLSGISGNTIYFGEGSWLTVV.

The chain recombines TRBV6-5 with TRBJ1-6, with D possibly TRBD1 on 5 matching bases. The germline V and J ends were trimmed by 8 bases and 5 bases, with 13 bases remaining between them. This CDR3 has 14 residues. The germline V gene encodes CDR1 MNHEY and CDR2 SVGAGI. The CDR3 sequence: CASWKGLDNSPLHF. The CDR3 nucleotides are TGTGCCAGCTGGAAGGGGCTCGATAATTCACCCCTCCACTTT.

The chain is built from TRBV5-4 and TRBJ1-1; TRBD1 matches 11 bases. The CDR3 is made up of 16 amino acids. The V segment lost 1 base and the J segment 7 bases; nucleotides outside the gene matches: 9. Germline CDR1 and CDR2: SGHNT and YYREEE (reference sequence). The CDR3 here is CASSLWTGGPSGEAFF. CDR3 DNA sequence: TGTGCCAGCAGCTTGTGGACAGGGGGCCCGAGTGGTGAAGCTTTCTTT.

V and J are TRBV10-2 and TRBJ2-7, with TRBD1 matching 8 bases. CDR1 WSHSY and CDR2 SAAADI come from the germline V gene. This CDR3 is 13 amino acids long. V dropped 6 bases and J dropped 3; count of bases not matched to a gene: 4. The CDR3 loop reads CASRRTGGYEQYF. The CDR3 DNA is TGCGCCAGCAGGCGCACAGGGGGCTACGAGCAGTACTTC.

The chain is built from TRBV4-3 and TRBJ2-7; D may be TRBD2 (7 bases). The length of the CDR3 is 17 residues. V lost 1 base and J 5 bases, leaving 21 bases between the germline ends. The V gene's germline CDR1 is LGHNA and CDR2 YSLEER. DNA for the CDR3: TGCGCCAGCAGCCAAGGAACTGGGGGGGCAGGTAGTGACGAGCAGTACTTC. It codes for CASSQGTGGAGSDEQYF.

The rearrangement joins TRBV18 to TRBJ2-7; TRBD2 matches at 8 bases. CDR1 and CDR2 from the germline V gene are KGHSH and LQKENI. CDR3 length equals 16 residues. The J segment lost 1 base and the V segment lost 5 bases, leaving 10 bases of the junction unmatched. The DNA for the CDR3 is TGTGCCAGCTCAACGGGGGGCGAGCGGGGGTCCTACGAGCAGTACTTC. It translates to CASSTGGERGSYEQYF.

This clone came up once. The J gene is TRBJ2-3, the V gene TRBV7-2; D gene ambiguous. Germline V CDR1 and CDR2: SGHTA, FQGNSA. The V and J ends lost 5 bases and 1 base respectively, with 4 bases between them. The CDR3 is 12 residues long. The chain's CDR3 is CASSPRTDTQYF. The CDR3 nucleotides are TGTGCCAGCAGCCCTCGCACAGATACGCAGTATTTT.

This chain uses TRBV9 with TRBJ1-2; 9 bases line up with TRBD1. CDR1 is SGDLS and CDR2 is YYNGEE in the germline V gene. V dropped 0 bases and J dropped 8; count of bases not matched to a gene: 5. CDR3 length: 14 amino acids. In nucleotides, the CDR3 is TGTGCCAGCAGCGTAGGGGACAGGGTGTTCGGCTACACCTTC. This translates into CASSVGDRVFGYTF.

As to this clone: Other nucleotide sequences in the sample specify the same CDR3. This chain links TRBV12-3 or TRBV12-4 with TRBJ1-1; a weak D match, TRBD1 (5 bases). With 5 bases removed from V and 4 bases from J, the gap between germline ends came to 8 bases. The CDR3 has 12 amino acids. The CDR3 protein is CASSPRGTEAFF. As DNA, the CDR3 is TGTGCCAGCAGTCCAAGGGGCACTGAAGCTTTCTTT.

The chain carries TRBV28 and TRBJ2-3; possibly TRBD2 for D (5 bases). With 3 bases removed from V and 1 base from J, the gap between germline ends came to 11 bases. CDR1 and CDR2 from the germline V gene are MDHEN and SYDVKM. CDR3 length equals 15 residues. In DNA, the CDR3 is TGTGCCAGCAGTTTGCTCCGGGATGGCACAGATACGCAGTATTTT. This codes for CASSLLRDGTDTQYF.

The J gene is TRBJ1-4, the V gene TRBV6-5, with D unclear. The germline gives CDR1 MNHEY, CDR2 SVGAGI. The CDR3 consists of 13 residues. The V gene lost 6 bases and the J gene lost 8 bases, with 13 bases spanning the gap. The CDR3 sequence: CASRVPGGEKLFF. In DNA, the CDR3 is TGTGCCAGCAGGGTCCCCGGCGGGGAAAAACTGTTTTTT.

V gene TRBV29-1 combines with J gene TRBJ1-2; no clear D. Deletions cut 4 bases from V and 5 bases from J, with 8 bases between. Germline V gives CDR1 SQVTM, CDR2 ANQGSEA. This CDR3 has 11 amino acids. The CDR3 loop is CSVVEGYGYTF. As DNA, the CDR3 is TGCAGCGTTGTCGAGGGTTATGGCTACACCTTC.

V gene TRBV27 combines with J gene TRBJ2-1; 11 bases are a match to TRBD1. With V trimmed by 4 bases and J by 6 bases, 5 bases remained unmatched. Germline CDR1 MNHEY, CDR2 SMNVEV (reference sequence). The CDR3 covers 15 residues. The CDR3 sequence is CASSSGTGGGNEQFF. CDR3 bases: TGTGCCAGCAGTTCCGGGACAGGGGGAGGCAATGAGCAGTTCTTC.

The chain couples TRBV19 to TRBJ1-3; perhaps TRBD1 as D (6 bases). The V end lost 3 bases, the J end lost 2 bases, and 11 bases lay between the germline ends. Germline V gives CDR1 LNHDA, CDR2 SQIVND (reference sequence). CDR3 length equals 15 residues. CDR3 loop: CASSIYGGTGNTIYF. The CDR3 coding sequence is TGTGCCAGTAGTATCTATGGGGGCACTGGAAACACCATATATTTT.

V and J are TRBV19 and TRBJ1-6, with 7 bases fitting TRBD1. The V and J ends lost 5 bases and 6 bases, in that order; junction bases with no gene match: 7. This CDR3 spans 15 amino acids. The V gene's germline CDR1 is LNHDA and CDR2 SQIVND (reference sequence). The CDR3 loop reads CASSPETGTNSPLHF. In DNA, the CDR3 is TGTGCCAGTAGTCCCGAGACAGGGACTAATTCACCCCTCCACTTT.

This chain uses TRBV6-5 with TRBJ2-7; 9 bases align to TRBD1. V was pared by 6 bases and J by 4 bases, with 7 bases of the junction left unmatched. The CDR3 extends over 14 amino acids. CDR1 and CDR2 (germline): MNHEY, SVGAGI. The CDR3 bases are TGTGCCAGCAGAGAGACAGGGGGGGTTTACGAGCAGTACTTC. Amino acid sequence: CASRETGGVYEQYF.